This TCR beta chain came from a study of blood T cell repertoires in COVID-19. TCRdb's table, derived via immunoSEQ multiplex PCR, lists solely in-frame clones and lacks some. The data contain approximately 250,000 clones, approximately 89% of them singletons. Per germline, CDR1 LGHNA and CDR2 YSLEER. The CDR3 is made up of 13 amino acids. V dropped 1 base and J dropped 7 bases, with 9 bases sitting between them. This clone was recorded only once. The chain uses TRBV4-3 and TRBJ2-3; weak D call: TRBD2 (5 bases). The sequence derives from a woman in her thirties or forties with acute COVID-19. Sequencing input: PBMCs or T cells enriched from blood (not recorded which). The CDR3 protein is CASSQVRGNTQYF. CDR3 bases: TGCGCCAGCAGCCAAGTGAGAGGGAATACGCAGTATTTT.